This record covers a single T cell receptor beta chain. Its antigen is not known. The junction differs from germline at one of its ends, possibly a read error. Study conclusions and caveats: Tumor memory CD4+ T cell TCR gene usage clustered with blood and lymph node memory CD4+ cells and lymph node naive CD4+ cells.

Semi-nested PCR with Nested Universal Primer A followed constant-region reverse priming of full-length variable regions. TCRdb called the 5' RACE reads again in MiXCR, with one record for every CDR3 protein. The repertoire includes tens of thousands of distinct CDR3 sequences, approximately 25% of them detected once, and about 3% sits in the top ten. Sequenced: tumor-infiltrating naive CD4+ T cells sorted from the breast tumor. The subset denotes: naive CD4+ T cells, CD4+CD45RA+CD25-. The receptor was derived from a female donor with breast cancer.

CDR3 sequence: CASSLSSAADTQYF. DNA for the CDR3: TGCGCCAGCAGCTTATCGAGCGCTGCAGATACGCAGTATTTT. The chain is built from TRBV11-3 and TRBJ2-3; D is unclear. The CDR3 totals 14 residues. CDR1 and CDR2 (germline): SGHNT, YENEEA.